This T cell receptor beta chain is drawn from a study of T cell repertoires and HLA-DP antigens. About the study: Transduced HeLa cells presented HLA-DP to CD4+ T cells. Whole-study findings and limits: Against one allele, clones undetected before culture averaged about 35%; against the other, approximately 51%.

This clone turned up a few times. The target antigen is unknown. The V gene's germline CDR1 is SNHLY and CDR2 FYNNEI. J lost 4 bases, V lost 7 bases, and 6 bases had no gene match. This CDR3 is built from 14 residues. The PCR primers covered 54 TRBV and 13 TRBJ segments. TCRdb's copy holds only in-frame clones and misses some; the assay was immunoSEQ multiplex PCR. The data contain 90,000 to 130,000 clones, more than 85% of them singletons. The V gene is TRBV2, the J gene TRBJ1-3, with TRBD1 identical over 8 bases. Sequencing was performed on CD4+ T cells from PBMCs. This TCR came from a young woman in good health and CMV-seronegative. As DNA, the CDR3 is TGTGCCAGCAATAACAGGGGGTCCGGAAACACCATATATTTT. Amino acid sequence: CASNNRGSGNTIYF. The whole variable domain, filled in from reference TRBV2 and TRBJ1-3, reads EPEVTQTPSHQVTQMGQEVILRCVPISNHLYFYWYRQILGQKVEFLVSFYNNEISEKSEIFDDQFSVERPDGSNFTLKIRSTKLEDSAMYFCASNNRGSGNTIYFGEGSWLTVV.